This T cell receptor (beta chain) was found in a study of early T cells in non-severe SARS-CoV-2 infection. Study summary: Sequencing was performed on bulk RNA from unsorted whole blood, leaving chains unpaired. Regarding the study as a whole: Anti-spike CD8 responses were favored in VDJdb matching, and private and CD4 specificities were missed.

A few counts support this clonotype. What it binds is not known. Tagging with unique molecular identifiers was applied to individual cDNA molecules. A single record per CDR3 protein comes from TCRdb applying MiXCR to the 5' RACE reads. The sample lists about 66,000 distinct CDR3 sequences, less than 15% occurring once. Trimming left V 5 bases short and J 0 bases short, with 11 bases between. This CDR3 is built from 15 residues. The V gene's germline CDR1 is LNHDA and CDR2 SQIVND (reference sequence). This TCR derives from an adult who was a healthcare worker with PCR-confirmed SARS-CoV-2 infection or an uninfected control (not recorded which). The chain joins TRBV19 to TRBJ2-4; the D gene is possibly TRBD2 (6 bases). The sequenced sample was whole blood. The CDR3 sequence: CASSVGTLAKNIQYF. In nucleotides, the CDR3 is TGTGCCAGTAGTGTCGGGACTTTAGCCAAAAACATTCAGTACTTC.